The 26 T cell receptor beta chains below come from one sample, sequenced in a study of cytomegalovirus exposure and HLA in healthy donors. PCR involved 60 Vbeta and 13 Jbeta primers. This table comes from immunoSEQ multiplex PCR, and its TCRdb copy is limited to in-frame clones, with some not included. The data hold roughly 130,000 clones, with approximately 8.8% observed a single time. The specimen sequenced was PBMCs. Receptors originate from a man in his forties or fifties in good health and CMV-seronegative.

This clone was counted between two and nine times. The chain joins TRBV4-1 to TRBJ1-4, with D perhaps matching TRBD1 (6 bases). The CDR3 loop spans 15 amino acids. Deletions cut 1 base from V and 7 bases from J, with 13 bases between. Germline V CDR1 and CDR2: MGHRA, YSYEKL. The CDR3 region is CASSQGAGAGEKLFF. For the CDR3, the DNA is TGCGCCAGCAGCCAAGGGGCGGGGGCGGGTGAAAAACTGTTTTTT.

This sequence joins TRBV5-1 and TRBJ1-6; 7 bases line up with TRBD1. The CDR3 spans 15 residues. V was clipped by 1 base and J by 9 bases; unmatched bases: 7. Germline CDR1 SGHRS, CDR2 YFSETQ. CDR3 amino acids: CASSLNRDSFSPLHF. In DNA, the CDR3 is TGCGCCAGCAGCTTGAACCGGGACAGTTTTTCACCCCTCCACTTT.

The chain carries TRBV5-6 and TRBJ1-2; D might be TRBD1 (6 bases). CDR3 length: 14 amino acids. Germline CDR1 reads SGHDT; CDR2 reads YYEEEE. With 0 bases removed from V and 2 bases from J, the gap between germline ends came to 8 bases. The CDR3 region has the DNA TGTGCCAGCAGCTTGGGGACAGCGAACTATGGCTACACCTTC. Protein product: CASSLGTANYGYTF.

This rearrangement joins TRBV13 to TRBJ2-1, with D possibly being TRBD2 (6 bases). Germline loops: CDR1 PRHDT, CDR2 FYEKMQ (reference sequence). The V gene lost 5 bases and the J gene lost 8 bases, with 22 bases spanning the gap. The CDR3 has 16 residues. The CDR3 protein is CASSPRGTRAQYEQFF. CDR3 nucleotide sequence: TGTGCCAGCAGCCCCCGGGGGACTCGAGCCCAATATGAGCAGTTCTTC.

This clone was counted only a few times. The CDR3: CASSEYGTGNTEAFF. DNA for the CDR3: TGTGCCAGCAGTGAGTACGGGACAGGGAACACTGAAGCTTTCTTT. The gene calls are TRBV6-1 and TRBJ1-1, with TRBD1 matching over 8 bases. The CDR3 loop spans 15 amino acids. Germline V gene data show CDR1 as MNHNS and CDR2 as SASEGT. V lost 3 bases and J lost 1; bases outside the gene matches: 4.

The table lists this clone with a few counts. This rearrangement joins TRBV4-2 to TRBJ2-1, with D maybe TRBD2 (7 bases). Germline assignment: CDR1 LGHNA and CDR2 YNFKEQ. V lost 5 bases, J lost 6 bases, and 11 bases lay in between. The CDR3 length is 13 residues. The CDR3 bases are TGTGCCAGCAGCTGGGGGGGCGGCAATGAGCAGTTCTTC. Amino acid sequence: CASSWGGGNEQFF.

This chain links TRBV29-1 with TRBJ1-2, with D perhaps matching TRBD1 (6 bases). The CDR3 runs 14 residues. V shed 6 bases and J shed 7 bases, with 21 bases lying between them. The germline gives CDR1 SQVTM, CDR2 ANQGSEA. The CDR3 DNA reads TGCAGCGTCGTTAGAGGGACAAGCTTTCTTGGCTACACCTTC. Its protein product is CSVVRGTSFLGYTF.

V gene TRBV19 combines with J gene TRBJ2-5, with 11 bases identical to TRBD1. The CDR3 is 13 residues long. Germline V gene sequence: CDR1 LNHDA, CDR2 SQIVND (reference sequence). The J segment lost 4 bases and the V segment lost 5 bases, leaving 0 bases of the junction unmatched. In nucleotides, the CDR3 is TGTGCCAGTAGTGGGACAGGGGGAGAGACCCAGTACTTC. It translates to CASSGTGGETQYF.

The J gene is TRBJ1-6, the V gene TRBV30, with 8 bases fitting TRBD1. V shed 5 bases, J shed 6 bases, and the junction held 3 bases outside the gene matches. CDR3 size: 13 residues. The germline CDR1 and CDR2 sequences are GTSNPN and SVGIG (reference sequence). The CDR3 coding sequence is TGTGCCTGGGTGGACAGGGCTAATTCACCCCTCCACTTT. It encodes CAWVDRANSPLHF. Variable domain in full (rest from reference TRBV30 and TRBJ1-6): SQTIHQWPATLVQPVGSPLSLECTVEGTSNPNLYWYRQAAGRGLQLLFYSVGIGQISSEVPQNLSASRPQDRQFILSSKKLLLSDSGFYLCAWVDRANSPLHFGNGTRLTVT.

This sequence joins TRBV27 and TRBJ2-1; 7 bases are shared with TRBD1. The CDR3 extends over 14 amino acids. V shed 7 bases and J 4 bases; nucleotides not matched to a gene: 7. The germline gives CDR1 MNHEY, CDR2 SMNVEV (reference sequence). The CDR3 is CASTTGNEYNEQFF. Written as DNA, the CDR3 is TGTGCCAGCACGACAGGGAACGAATACAATGAGCAGTTCTTC.

The CDR3 loop reads CASTQGRGVNIQYF. The CDR3 DNA is TGTGCCAGCACCCAGGGCAGGGGGGTAAACATTCAGTACTTC. This chain joins TRBV13 and TRBJ2-4; D possibly corresponds to TRBD1 (7 bases). The CDR3 has 14 amino acids. CDR1 and CDR2 (germline): PRHDT, FYEKMQ (reference sequence). V was cut by 7 bases and J by 6 bases, with 16 bases left in between.

The chain links TRBV4-2 to TRBJ2-1, with 9 nucleotides matching TRBD2. Germline CDR1 LGHNA, CDR2 YNFKEQ. The CDR3 length is 16 residues. The J segment lost 7 bases and the V segment lost 3 bases, leaving 10 bases of the junction unmatched. The CDR3 coding sequence is TGTGCCAGCAGCCATGGATATGCAAGCGGGGGGAATGAGCAGTTCTTC. It codes for CASSHGYASGGNEQFF.

This clone appeared a few times. The V and J genes are TRBV5-1 and TRBJ1-1, with TRBD1 as a possible D gene (6 bases). This CDR3 has 15 residues. Germline V gene data show CDR1 as SGHRS and CDR2 as YFSETQ. Deletions cut 0 bases from V and 1 base from J, with 10 bases between. The CDR3 protein is CASSLDGTSNTEAFF. The CDR3 DNA sequence: TGCGCCAGCAGCTTGGATGGGACATCGAACACTGAAGCTTTCTTT.

This clone was seen a few times. The chain carries TRBV11-2 and TRBJ2-3, with D possibly matching TRBD2 (6 bases). The CDR3 totals 15 residues. V was pared by 2 bases and J by 4 bases, with 13 bases between. The V gene's germline CDR1 is SGHAT and CDR2 FQNNGV. CDR3 loop: CASSLMAGLADTQYF. CDR3 sequence (DNA): TGTGCCAGCAGCTTAATGGCGGGGTTGGCAGATACGCAGTATTTT.

The gene calls are TRBV15 and TRBJ2-1; 10 bases match TRBD2. Germline assignment: CDR1 LNHNV and CDR2 YYDKDF (reference sequence). This CDR3 has 16 residues. J was trimmed by 4 bases and V by 5 bases; bases with no gene match: 8. The CDR3 DNA reads TGTGCCACCAGCTCCAGCCTAGCGGGGGTTTACAATGAGCAGTTCTTC. The encoded protein is CATSSSLAGVYNEQFF.

This clone was counted only a few times. The rearrangement links TRBV5-1 to TRBJ1-1; D uncertain. V was clipped by 4 bases and J by 0 bases, with 10 bases between them. Per the germline V gene, CDR1 is SGHRS and CDR2 is YFSETQ. The CDR3 loop spans 14 amino acids. CDR3 sequence: CASSLTPLNTEAFF. CDR3 sequence (DNA): TGCGCCAGCAGCCTCACTCCCCTGAACACTGAAGCTTTCTTT.

V is TRBV21-1 and J is TRBJ1-4; the D segment call TRBD1 is taken from the table without a DNA check. TRBV21-1 is a listed pseudogene. The CDR3 runs to 12 residues. CDR3 bases: TGTGCCAGCAGCACAGCCAGACAGCCTCTGTTTTTT. Its protein is CASSTARQPLFF.

This clone was counted only a few times. The genes are TRBV4-3 and TRBJ1-2; the match to TRBD1 covers 8 bases. Germline lookup yields CDR1 LGHNA and CDR2 YSLEER. J lost 8 bases, V lost 8 bases, and 10 bases had no gene match. CDR3 length: 13 amino acids. CDR3 protein: CASAKQGGGGYTF. CDR3 DNA sequence: TGCGCCAGCGCTAAACAGGGGGGAGGGGGCTACACCTTC.

This clone was detected only a few times. The chain carries TRBV5-6 and TRBJ2-7; TRBD1 aligns across 7 bases. Per germline, CDR1 SGHDT and CDR2 YYEEEE. The CDR3 has 16 residues. V shed 2 bases and J 0 bases; nucleotides not matched to a gene: 8. CDR3 bases: TGTGCCAGCAGCTTACGAGGGACAGTTCACTCCTACGAGCAGTACTTC. It codes for CASSLRGTVHSYEQYF. The whole variable domain, filled in from reference TRBV5-6 and TRBJ2-7, reads DAGVTQSPTHLIKTRGQQVTLRCSPKSGHDTVSWYQQALGQGPQFIFQYYEEEERQRGNFPDRFSGHQFPNYSSELNVNALLLGDSALYLCASSLRGTVHSYEQYFGPGTRLTVT.

In its sample, this clone was seen a few times. V gene TRBV27 combines with J gene TRBJ1-1; 7 bases agree with TRBD1. The CDR3 is 13 amino acids. Unmatched junction bases numbered 2, after V lost 3 bases and J lost 4 bases. Germline-derived CDR1 and CDR2 are MNHEY and SMNVEV (reference sequence). The CDR3 sequence: CASSFSGGTEAFF. CDR3 DNA sequence: TGTGCCAGCAGTTTTTCAGGGGGCACTGAAGCTTTCTTT.

This clone was counted a single time. V usage is TRBV11-2 and J usage is TRBJ1-2, with 8 bases that match TRBD1. V lost 4 bases and J lost 9; bases outside the gene matches: 10. CDR3 length: 14 residues. Germline V gene data show CDR1 as SGHAT and CDR2 as FQNNGV. The CDR3 sequence is CASSSPGGSGSYTF. CDR3 coding DNA: TGTGCCAGCAGCTCCCCAGGGGGCAGTGGTAGCTACACCTTC.

The chain links TRBV4-1 to TRBJ2-2; D might be TRBD2 (6 bases). Deletions cut 1 base from V and 5 bases from J, with 14 bases between. CDR3 length: 16 amino acids. CDR1 and CDR2 from the germline V gene are MGHRA and YSYEKL. This CDR3 is CASSQAGGTETGELFF. The CDR3 DNA reads TGCGCCAGCAGCCAAGCGGGCGGGACCGAGACCGGGGAGCTGTTTTTT.

Points on this clone: This same CDR3 is encoded by further DNA sequences in the sample. The rearrangement links TRBV7-9 to TRBJ2-6, with 7 bases matching TRBD1. Losses at the gene ends were 8 bases for V and 0 bases for J; bases not matched to a gene: 1. The CDR3 has 14 amino acids. Germline loops: CDR1 SEHNR, CDR2 FQNEAQ (reference sequence). As DNA, the CDR3 is TGTGCCAGCCCAGGGGGCTCTGGGGCCAACGTCCTGACTTTC. It encodes CASPGGSGANVLTF.

This clone appeared a few times. V gene TRBV15 combines with J gene TRBJ1-4, with 7 bases identical to TRBD1. CDR1 and CDR2 (germline): LNHNV, YYDKDF (reference sequence). The V segment lost 3 bases and the J segment 8 bases; nucleotides outside the gene matches: 6. This CDR3 is built from 14 residues. CDR3 protein: CATSSDRAREKLFF. In nucleotides, the CDR3 is TGTGCCACCAGCAGCGACAGGGCAAGGGAAAAACTGTTTTTT.

The table lists this clone with a few counts. The chain is built from TRBV2 and TRBJ2-7, with D uncertain. The CDR3 consists of 12 residues. Germline values: CDR1 SNHLY, CDR2 FYNNEI. The V and J ends lost 7 bases and 3 bases respectively, with 10 bases between them. The CDR3 spells CASNFLNYEQYF. CDR3 sequence (DNA): TGTGCCAGCAACTTCCTAAACTACGAGCAGTACTTC.

The chain uses TRBV14 and TRBJ1-2, with a weak D call TRBD1 (5 bases). The length of the CDR3 is 11 residues. Germline V gene data show CDR1 as SGHDN and CDR2 as FVKESK. V was shortened by 6 bases and J by 5 bases, with 7 bases between the two germline ends. The CDR3 bases are TGTGCCAGCAGTGACAGTTATGGCTACACCTTC. This translates into CASSDSYGYTF.